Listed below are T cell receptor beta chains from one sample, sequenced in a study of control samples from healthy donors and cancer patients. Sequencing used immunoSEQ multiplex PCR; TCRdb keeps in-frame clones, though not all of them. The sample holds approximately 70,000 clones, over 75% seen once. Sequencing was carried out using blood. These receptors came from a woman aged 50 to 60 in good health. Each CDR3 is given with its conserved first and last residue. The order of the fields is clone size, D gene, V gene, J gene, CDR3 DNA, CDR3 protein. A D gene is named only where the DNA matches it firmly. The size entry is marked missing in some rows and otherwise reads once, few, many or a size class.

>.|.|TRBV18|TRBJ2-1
TGTGCCAGCTCACCTAGCGATGAGCAGTTCTTC
CASSPSDEQFF
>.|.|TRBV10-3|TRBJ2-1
TGTGCCGCGGCTGGGGTCGAGGGCAACAATGAGCAGTTCTTC
CAAAGVEGNNEQFF
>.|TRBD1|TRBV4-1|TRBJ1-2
TGCGCCAGCAGCGCTCCGGGACAGGGGGCGGGGTATGGCTACACCTTC
CASSAPGQGAGYGYTF
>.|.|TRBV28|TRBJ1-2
TGTGCCAGCAGCCACCGGCCGGCGACGGGCTACACCTTC
CASSHRPATGYTF
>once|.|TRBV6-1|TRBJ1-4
TGTGCCAGCAGTGTGAACACCCGATCTGCAACTAATGAAAAACTGTTTTTT
CASSVNTRSATNEKLFF
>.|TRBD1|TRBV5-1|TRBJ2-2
TGCGCCAGCAGCCGGGACAGCAACACCGGGGAGCTGTTTTTT
CASSRDSNTGELFF
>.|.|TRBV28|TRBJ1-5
TGTGCCAGCAGCCCTCCGGCGGTCCAGCCCCAGCATTTT
CASSPPAVQPQHF
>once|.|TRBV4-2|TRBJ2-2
TGTGCCAGCAGCCAAGTAGGAACAGAACCTACCGGGGAGCTGTTTTTT
CASSQVGTEPTGELFF
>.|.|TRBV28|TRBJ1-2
TGTGCCAGCACACCCATGGCCCGAACTAGGGGGTCCACGGGCTACACCTTC
CASTPMARTRGSTGYTF
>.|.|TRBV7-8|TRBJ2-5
TGTGCCAGCAGCTTGGTCGGCCAGTCGTACCAAGAGACCCAGTACTTC
CASSLVGQSYQETQYF
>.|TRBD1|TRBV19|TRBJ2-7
TGTGCCAGTAGTTCGGGACAGGGGTTGTACGAGCAGTACTTC
CASSSGQGLYEQYF
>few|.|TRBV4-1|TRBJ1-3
TGCGCCAGCAGCCAAGATGAGGGGGTAGGGACCATCTCTGGAAACACCATATATTTT
CASSQDEGVGTISGNTIYF
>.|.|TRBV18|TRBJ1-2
TGTGCCAGCTCACCTAGACAAGATGGCTACACCTTC
CASSPRQDGYTF
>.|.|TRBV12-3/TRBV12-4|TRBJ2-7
TGTGCCAGCAGTTTAGGGGGGCACGAGCAGTACTTC
CASSLGGHEQYF
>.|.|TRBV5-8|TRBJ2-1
TGTGCCAGCAGCGTGGGGACTGCCTACAATGAGCAGTTCTTC
CASSVGTAYNEQFF